The present T cell receptor beta chain was sequenced within a study of CD8 T cells in ankylosing spondylitis. The CDR3 length is 13 residues. With 2 bases clipped from V and 13 bases from J, the junction kept 7 bases outside the gene matches. CDR1 is GTSNPN, CDR2 SVGIG, per germline (reference sequence). This clonotype appeared a few times. Its target is unknown. TCR beta libraries were made by quantitative 5'-RACE with molecular barcodes. TCRdb reprocessed the 5' RACE reads with MiXCR, giving one entry per CDR3 protein. This sample has more than 110,000 distinct CDR3 sequences, with roughly 8% found just once. General study findings and limits: A motif in TCR beta, a set of eight or nine highly homologous variants, appeared characteristic of ankylosing spondylitis blood. Peripheral blood samples showed relatively rare disease-linked clones, and these clones were CD8+.

The source material was synovial fluid, either unsorted or a sorted T cell fraction (not recorded which). This sequence originates from a male donor with ankylosing spondylitis. The genes are TRBV30 and TRBJ2-2, with TRBD2 identical over 10 bases. The CDR3: CAWSLAGGGGLFF. In DNA, the CDR3 is TGTGCCTGGAGTTTAGCGGGAGGCGGAGGGCTGTTTTTT.